The TCR beta chain described here comes from a study of blood T cell repertoires in COVID-19. The table came from immunoSEQ multiplex PCR; TCRdb's copy has only in-frame clones and leaves some out. This table holds roughly 330,000 clones, approximately 87% found once. The receptor was isolated from a woman aged 25 to 45 who had recovered from COVID-19. The sample was PBMCs or T cells enriched from blood (not recorded which).

CDR3 in amino acids: CASLLDRMNTEAFF. The CDR3 DNA reads as TGTGCCAGTCTGCTGGACAGGATGAACACTGAAGCTTTCTTT. This chain uses TRBV28 with TRBJ1-1; 7 nucleotides align to TRBD1. This CDR3 contains 14 residues. The V gene's germline CDR1 is MDHEN and CDR2 SYDVKM. The junction had 7 bases not matched to a gene; V was cut back by 9 bases and J by 0 bases.